The entry below gives a single TCR beta chain sequence along with its context. These data belong to a study of control samples from healthy donors and cancer patients. The CDR3 is 13 residues long. V was pared by 0 bases and J by 8 bases, with 10 bases between. Per the germline V gene, CDR1 is LNHNV and CDR2 is YYDKDF (reference sequence). Some clones are missing from TCRdb's copy, which holds only in-frame ones; the method was immunoSEQ multiplex PCR. The sample shows about 270,000 clones, around 79% of them seen only once. V and J are TRBV15 and TRBJ1-1; D call uncertain. This clonotype was sampled from a woman in her fifties or sixties with lung cancer. The sequencing sample was made of PBMCs. CDR3 loop: CATSRDRASEAFF. CDR3 nucleotide sequence: TGTGCCACCAGCAGAGATCGGGCTTCAGAAGCTTTCTTT.